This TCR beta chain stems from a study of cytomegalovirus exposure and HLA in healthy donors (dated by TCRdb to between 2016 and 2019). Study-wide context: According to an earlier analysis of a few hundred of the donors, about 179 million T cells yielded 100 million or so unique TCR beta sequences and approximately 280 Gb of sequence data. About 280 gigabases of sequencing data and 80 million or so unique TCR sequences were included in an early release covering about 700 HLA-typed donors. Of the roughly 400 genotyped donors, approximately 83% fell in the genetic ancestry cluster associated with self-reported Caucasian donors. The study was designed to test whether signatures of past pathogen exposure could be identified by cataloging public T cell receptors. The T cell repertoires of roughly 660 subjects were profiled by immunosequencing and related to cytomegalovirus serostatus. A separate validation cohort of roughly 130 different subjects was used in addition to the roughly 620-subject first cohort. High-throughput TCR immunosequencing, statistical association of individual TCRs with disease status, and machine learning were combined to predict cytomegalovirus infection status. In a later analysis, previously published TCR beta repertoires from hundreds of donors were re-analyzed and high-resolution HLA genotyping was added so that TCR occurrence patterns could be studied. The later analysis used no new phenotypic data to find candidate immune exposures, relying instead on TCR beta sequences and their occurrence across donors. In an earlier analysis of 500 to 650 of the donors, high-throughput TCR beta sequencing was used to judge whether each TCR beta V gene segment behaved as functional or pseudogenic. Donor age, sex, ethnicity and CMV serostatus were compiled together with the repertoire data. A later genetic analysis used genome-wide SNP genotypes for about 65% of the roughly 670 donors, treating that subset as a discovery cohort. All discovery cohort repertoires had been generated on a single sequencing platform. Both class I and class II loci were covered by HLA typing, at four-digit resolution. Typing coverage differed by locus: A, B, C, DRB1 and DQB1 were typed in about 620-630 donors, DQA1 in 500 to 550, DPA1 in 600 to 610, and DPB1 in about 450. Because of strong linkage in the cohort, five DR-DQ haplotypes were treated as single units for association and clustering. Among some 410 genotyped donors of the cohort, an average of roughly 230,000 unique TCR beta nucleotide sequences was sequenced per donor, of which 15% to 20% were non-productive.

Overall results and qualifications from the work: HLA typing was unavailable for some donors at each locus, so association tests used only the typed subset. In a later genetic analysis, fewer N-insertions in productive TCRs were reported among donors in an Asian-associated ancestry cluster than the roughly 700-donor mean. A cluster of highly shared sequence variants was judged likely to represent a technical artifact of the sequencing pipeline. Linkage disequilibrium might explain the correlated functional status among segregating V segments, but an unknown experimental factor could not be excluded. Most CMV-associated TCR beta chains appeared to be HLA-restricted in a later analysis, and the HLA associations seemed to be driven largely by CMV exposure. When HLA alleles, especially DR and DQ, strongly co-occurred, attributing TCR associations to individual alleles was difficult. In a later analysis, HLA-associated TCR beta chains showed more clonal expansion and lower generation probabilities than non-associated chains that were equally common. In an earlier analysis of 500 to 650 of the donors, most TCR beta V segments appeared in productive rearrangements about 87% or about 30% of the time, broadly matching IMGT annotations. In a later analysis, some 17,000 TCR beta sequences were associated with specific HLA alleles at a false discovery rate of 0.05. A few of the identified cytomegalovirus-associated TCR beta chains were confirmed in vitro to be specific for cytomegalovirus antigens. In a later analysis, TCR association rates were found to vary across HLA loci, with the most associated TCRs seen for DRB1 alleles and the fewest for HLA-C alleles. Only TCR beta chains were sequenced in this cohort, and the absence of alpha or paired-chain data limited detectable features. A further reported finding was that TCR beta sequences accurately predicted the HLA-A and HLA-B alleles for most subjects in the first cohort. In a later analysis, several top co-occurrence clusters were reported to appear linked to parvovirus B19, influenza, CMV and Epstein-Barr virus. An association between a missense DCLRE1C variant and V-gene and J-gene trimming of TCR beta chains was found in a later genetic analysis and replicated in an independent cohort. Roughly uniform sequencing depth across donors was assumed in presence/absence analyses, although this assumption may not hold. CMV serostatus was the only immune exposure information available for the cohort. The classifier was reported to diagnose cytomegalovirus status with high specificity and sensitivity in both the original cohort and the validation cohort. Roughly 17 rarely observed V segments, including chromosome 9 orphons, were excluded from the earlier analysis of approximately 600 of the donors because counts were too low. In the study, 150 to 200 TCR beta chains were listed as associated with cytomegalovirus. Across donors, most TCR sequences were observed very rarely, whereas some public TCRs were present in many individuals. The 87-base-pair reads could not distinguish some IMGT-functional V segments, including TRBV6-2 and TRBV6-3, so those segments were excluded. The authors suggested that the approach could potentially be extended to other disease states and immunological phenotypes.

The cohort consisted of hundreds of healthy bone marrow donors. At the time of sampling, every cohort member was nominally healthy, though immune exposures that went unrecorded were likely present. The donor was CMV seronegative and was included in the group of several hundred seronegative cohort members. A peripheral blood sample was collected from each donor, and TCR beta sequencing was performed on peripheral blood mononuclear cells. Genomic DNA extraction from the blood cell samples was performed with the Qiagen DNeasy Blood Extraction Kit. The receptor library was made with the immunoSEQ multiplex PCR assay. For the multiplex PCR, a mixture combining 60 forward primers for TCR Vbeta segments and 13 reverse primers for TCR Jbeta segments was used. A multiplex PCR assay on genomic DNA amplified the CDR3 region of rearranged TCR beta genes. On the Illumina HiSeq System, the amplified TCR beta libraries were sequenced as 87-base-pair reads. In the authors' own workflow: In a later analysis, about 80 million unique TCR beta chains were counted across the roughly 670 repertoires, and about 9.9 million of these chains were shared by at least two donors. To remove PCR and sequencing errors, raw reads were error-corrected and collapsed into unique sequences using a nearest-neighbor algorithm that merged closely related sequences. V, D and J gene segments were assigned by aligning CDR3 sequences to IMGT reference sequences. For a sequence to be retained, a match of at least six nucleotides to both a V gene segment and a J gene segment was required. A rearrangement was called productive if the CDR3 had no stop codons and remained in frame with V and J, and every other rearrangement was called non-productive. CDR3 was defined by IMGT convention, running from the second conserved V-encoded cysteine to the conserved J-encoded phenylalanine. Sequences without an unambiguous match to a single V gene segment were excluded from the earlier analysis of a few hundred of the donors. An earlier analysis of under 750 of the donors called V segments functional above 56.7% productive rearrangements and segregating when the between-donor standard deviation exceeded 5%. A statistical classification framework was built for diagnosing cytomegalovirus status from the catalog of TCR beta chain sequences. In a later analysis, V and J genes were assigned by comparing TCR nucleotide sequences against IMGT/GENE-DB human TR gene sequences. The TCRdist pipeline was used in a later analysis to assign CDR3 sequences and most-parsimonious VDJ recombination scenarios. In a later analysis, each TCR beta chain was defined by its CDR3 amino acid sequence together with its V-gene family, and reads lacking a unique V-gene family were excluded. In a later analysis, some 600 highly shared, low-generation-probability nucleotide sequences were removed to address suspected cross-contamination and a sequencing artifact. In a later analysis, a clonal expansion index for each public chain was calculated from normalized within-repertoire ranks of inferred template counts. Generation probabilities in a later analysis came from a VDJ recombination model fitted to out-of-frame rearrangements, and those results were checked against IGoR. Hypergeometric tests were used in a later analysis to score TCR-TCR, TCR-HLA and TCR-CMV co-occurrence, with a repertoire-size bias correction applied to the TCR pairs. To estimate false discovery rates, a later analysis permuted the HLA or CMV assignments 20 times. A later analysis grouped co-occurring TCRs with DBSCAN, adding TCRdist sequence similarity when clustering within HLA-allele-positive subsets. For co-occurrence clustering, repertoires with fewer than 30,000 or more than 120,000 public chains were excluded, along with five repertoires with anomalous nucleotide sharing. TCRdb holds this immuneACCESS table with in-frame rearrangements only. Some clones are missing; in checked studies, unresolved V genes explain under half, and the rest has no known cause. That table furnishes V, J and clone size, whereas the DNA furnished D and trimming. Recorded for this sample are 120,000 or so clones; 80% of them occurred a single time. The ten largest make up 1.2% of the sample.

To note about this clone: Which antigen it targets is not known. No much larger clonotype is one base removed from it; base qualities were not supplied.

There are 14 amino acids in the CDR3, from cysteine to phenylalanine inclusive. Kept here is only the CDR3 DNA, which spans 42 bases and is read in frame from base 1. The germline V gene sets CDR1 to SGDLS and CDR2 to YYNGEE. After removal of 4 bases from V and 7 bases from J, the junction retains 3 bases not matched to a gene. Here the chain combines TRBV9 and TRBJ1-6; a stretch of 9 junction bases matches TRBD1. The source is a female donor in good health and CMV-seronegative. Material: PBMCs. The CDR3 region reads CASSRTGENSPLHF. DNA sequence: TGTGCCAGCAGCCGGACAGGGGAAAATTCACCCCTCCACTTT.